This T cell receptor beta chain emerged from a study of CD4 T cells in relation to SARS-CoV-2 and coronaviruses. Study-wide results and caveats: No donor gave both pre-pandemic and post-infection samples. The assay detects memory recall responses, not culture-primed primary responses.

CDR1 is SGHRS, CDR2 YFSETQ, per germline. V shed 0 bases and J shed 10 bases, with 10 bases lying between them. The CDR3 runs to 12 residues. Clones were sequenced by immunoSEQ multiplex PCR, and TCRdb holds only the in-frame ones, with some missing. The sample lists tens of thousands of clones, 75% to 90% occurring once. As regards this clone: Its antigen is undetermined.

This chain uses TRBV5-1 with TRBJ1-1; D not resolved. The source material was memory CD4+ T cells from PBMCs. The source is an adult with COVID-19. CDR3 region: CASSLELGRAFF. For the CDR3, the DNA is TGCGCCAGCAGCTTGGAACTAGGACGAGCTTTCTTT.